Listed below are T cell receptor beta chains from one sample, sequenced in a study of cytomegalovirus exposure and HLA in healthy donors. The data were produced by immunoSEQ multiplex PCR, yet TCRdb's version contains in-frame clones alone and is incomplete. The sample includes 140,000 to 150,000 clones, about 83% seen only once; the top ten take about 13%. What was sequenced was PBMCs. Receptors originate from a man aged 35-49 years in good health and CMV-seropositive. Each CDR3 is given with its conserved first and last residue. The D gene is left open where the match is weak. Not all rows give a size; the values are once, few, many and, for expanded clones, a class.

v_gene	d_gene	abundance	j_gene	CDR3nt	CDR3aa
TRBV7-3	NA	NA	TRBJ2-6	TGTGCCAGCAGCTTAGCCCGGGGCGTCCTGACTTTC	CASSLARGVLTF
TRBV7-2	NA	NA	TRBJ2-1	TGTGCCAGCAGCTTAACGATGGGCGGGACGGCGAATGAGCAGTTCTTC	CASSLTMGGTANEQFF
TRBV18	TRBD1	NA	TRBJ2-7	TGTGCCAGCTCAGACATCCAGACAGGGGTAAGGGAGCAGTACTTC	CASSDIQTGVREQYF
TRBV7-9	NA	NA	TRBJ2-3	TGTGCCAGCAGCCCATCCAGGGGATACACAGATACGCAGTATTTT	CASSPSRGYTDTQYF
TRBV28	TRBD2	NA	TRBJ2-5	TGTGCCAGCAGTTTACGCGGACTAGCGGGAGGGGAGACCCAGTACTTC	CASSLRGLAGGETQYF
TRBV27	NA	NA	TRBJ2-7	TGTGCCAGCCGTTTCACAGGGAACTACGAGCAGTACTTC	CASRFTGNYEQYF
TRBV7-8	NA	NA	TRBJ2-7	TGTGCCAGCAGCCCCCTGGCTGGCGGGGCCACCTACGAGCAGTACTTC	CASSPLAGGATYEQYF
TRBV7-9	TRBD2	NA	TRBJ2-7	TGTGCCAGCAGCGAGATAGCGGGAGGGTCCGAGCAGTACTTC	CASSEIAGGSEQYF
TRBV7-9	NA	NA	TRBJ1-1	TGTTCCAGCAGCTTACGGCCGGGTACTGAAGCTTTCTTT	CSSSLRPGTEAFF
TRBV6-1	NA	NA	TRBJ1-2	TGTGCCAGCGAAACTAACGGAAACTATGGCTACACCTTC	CASETNGNYGYTF
TRBV7-3	TRBD1	NA	TRBJ1-2	TGTGCCAGCAACCACCGGGACAGGGACACAAAGGGCTATGGCTACACCTTC	CASNHRDRDTKGYGYTF
TRBV15	TRBD2	NA	TRBJ2-7	TGTGCCACCAGCAGAGAGAGGCGGGAGTTTTACGAGCAGTACTTC	CATSRERREFYEQYF
TRBV5-1	NA	few	TRBJ2-6	TGCGCCAGCAGCCCGGCCTCCGGTCGGGCTGGGGCCAACGTCCTGACTTTC	CASSPASGRAGANVLTF
TRBV5-1	NA	few	TRBJ1-1	TGCGCCAGCACCCAGGGGCCCTCCCTTATGAACACTGAAGCTTTCTTT	CASTQGPSLMNTEAFF
TRBV10-3	TRBD1	NA	TRBJ2-1	TGTGCCATCGAAGGACAGGGGAACAATGAGCAGTTCTTC	CAIEGQGNNEQFF
TRBV14	NA	NA	TRBJ2-5	TGTGCCAGTGCGGAGGGGGCCGGATTGGAGACCCAGTACTTC	CASAEGAGLETQYF
TRBV10-3	NA	NA	TRBJ2-3	TGTGCCATCAGTGAGTCCCAGACAGATACGCAGTATTTT	CAISESQTDTQYF
TRBV7-2	NA	NA	TRBJ1-3	TGTGCCAGCAGCGGACTGGGGATGGTCTCTGGAAACACCATATATTTT	CASSGLGMVSGNTIYF
TRBV7-9	TRBD2	NA	TRBJ2-3	TGTGCCAGCAGCGCATGGACTAGCGGGAGCACAGATACGCAGTATTTT	CASSAWTSGSTDTQYF
TRBV18	NA	once	TRBJ1-2	TGTGCCAGCTCACCCACCGGGTCGGATTATGGCTACACCTTC	CASSPTGSDYGYTF
TRBV7-3	NA	NA	TRBJ1-2	TGTGCCAGCAGCCGAGGAGCATACTATGGCTACACCTTC	CASSRGAYYGYTF
TRBV18	TRBD1	NA	TRBJ1-3	TGTGCCAGCTCGCGCGAGGGGGCTGGCGGAAACACCATATATTTT	CASSREGAGGNTIYF
TRBV5-1	NA	NA	TRBJ2-3	TGCGCCAGCAGCTTTCTACAGGGAGCAGATACGCAGTATTTT	CASSFLQGADTQYF
TRBV7-9	NA	NA	TRBJ1-4	TGTTCCAGCAGCCTTGCGCAGGGCGTGAAAGAAAAACTGTTTTTT	CSSSLAQGVKEKLFF
TRBV19	TRBD1	once	TRBJ2-4	TGTGCCAGTAGTACTCCAGGGGGTGCCAAAAACATTCAGTACTTC	CASSTPGGAKNIQYF
TRBV7-2	NA	NA	TRBJ2-5	TGTGCCAGCAGCGCCCTTGTAGCTCAAGAGACCCAGTACTTC	CASSALVAQETQYF
TRBV7-9	NA	NA	TRBJ1-1	TGTGCCAGCAGCTTAGACAGGACTGAAGCTTTCTTT	CASSLDRTEAFF
TRBV12-5	TRBD1	NA	TRBJ1-4	TGTGCTAGTGGCCGCTTCCCAGGGGGCGCGCCTGAAAAACTGTTTTTT	CASGRFPGGAPEKLFF
TRBV19	TRBD1	NA	TRBJ2-5	TGTGCCAGTGGGACAGGGCGCCAAGAGACCCAGTACTTC	CASGTGRQETQYF
TRBV7-5	NA	NA	TRBJ2-2	TGTGTCAGAAGCCCCCCTGACTCACTAGCGGGATTTGCCGGGGAGCTGTTTTTT	CVRSPPDSLAGFAGELFF
TRBV7-7	NA	NA	TRBJ2-5	TGTGCCAGCAGCTTAGGTGGGACTCGTCAAGAGACCCAGTACTTC	CASSLGGTRQETQYF
TRBV6-1	NA	NA	TRBJ2-7	TGTGCCAGCAGTGAGCGGGACAGTGGAGGGCAGTACTTC	CASSERDSGGQYF
TRBV19	NA	NA	TRBJ2-1	TGTGCCAGTAGTAGACAATTCGGGACTCCCCCCAATGAGCAGTTCTTC	CASSRQFGTPPNEQFF
TRBV5-4	TRBD2	once	TRBJ2-1	TGTGCCAGCAGCTCACGGACTAGCGGGAGGGATGAGCAGTTCTTC	CASSSRTSGRDEQFF
TRBV9	NA	NA	TRBJ2-7	TGTGCCAGCAGCCCCCGAGGGAGGGGGTACGAGCAGTACTTC	CASSPRGRGYEQYF
TRBV6-1	NA	NA	TRBJ2-3	TGTGCCAGCAGTGCCGAGGGCCGAGGAGATACGCAGTATTTT	CASSAEGRGDTQYF
TRBV7-8	NA	NA	TRBJ2-1	TGTGCCAGCAGCTTAGGGACCCGGGGTGAGCAGTTCTTC	CASSLGTRGEQFF
TRBV12-1	NA	NA	TRBJ2-1	TGTGCCAGCAGCTTGCTAGCGGGAGGTCTTGAGCAGTTCTTC	CASSLLAGGLEQFF
TRBV12-5	TRBD2	few	TRBJ2-7	TGTGCTAGTGGTCCCCCTGACTCTAGCGGGAGGGCCCTCTACGAGCAGTACTTC	CASGPPDSSGRALYEQYF
TRBV5-4	TRBD2	NA	TRBJ2-7	TGTGCCAGCAGCATCGGGGGGCTAGCGGGAGCGGACGAGCAGTACTTC	CASSIGGLAGADEQYF
TRBV7-9	TRBD2	once	TRBJ2-3	TGTGCCAGCAGCACCCAAAGCGGGAGTAGGGATACGCAGTATTTT	CASSTQSGSRDTQYF
TRBV5-1	TRBD2	once	TRBJ2-5	TGCGCCAGCAGCAAGCGGCTAGCGGGGGAGTCCCAGTACTTC	CASSKRLAGESQYF
TRBV11-2	TRBD2	NA	TRBJ2-5	TGTGCCAGCAAGCGGGAGGGCCCGGAGACCCAGTACTTC	CASKREGPETQYF
TRBV27	NA	NA	TRBJ1-4	TGTGCCAGCAGTGAACCGGGACATAAAAAACTGTTTTTT	CASSEPGHKKLFF
TRBV6-5	NA	NA	TRBJ2-3	TGTGCCAGCAGTCCCGAGCGGAGCCGCACAGATACGCAGTATTTT	CASSPERSRTDTQYF
TRBV19	NA	NA	TRBJ2-2	TGTGCCAGTAGTATAGGGGGGAGGACCGGGGAGCTGTTTTTT	CASSIGGRTGELFF
TRBV7-9	NA	NA	TRBJ2-7	TGTGCCAGCAGCACGACTGCTGTCAAGACAGGTCCTTCCTACGAGCAGTACTTC	CASSTTAVKTGPSYEQYF
TRBV5-1	NA	few	TRBJ1-6	TGCGCCAGCAGCTTTACGGGAGCCAATAATTCACCCCTCCACTTT	CASSFTGANNSPLHF
TRBV28	TRBD1	NA	TRBJ2-7	TGTGCCAGCAGGGGGGACAGGAGCTCCTACGAGCAGTACTTC	CASRGDRSSYEQYF